This section outlines one T cell receptor beta chain sequence together with its context. These data are taken from a study of T cell changes during pregnancy in multiple sclerosis. TCRdb's table, derived via immunoSEQ multiplex PCR, lists solely in-frame clones and lacks some. The table includes 40,000 to 50,000 clones, 90% detected once. V was cut by 6 bases and J by 8 bases, with 13 bases left in between. This CDR3 comprises 13 residues. CDR1 and CDR2 (germline): MNHEY, SMNVEV (reference sequence). The chain recombines TRBV27 with TRBJ1-4, with a possible D match to TRBD1 (5 bases). The clonotype comes from a female donor with multiple sclerosis, enrolled in a pregnancy study. Source: CD8+ T cells from peripheral blood mononuclear cells, taken in the first trimester of pregnancy. The CDR3 region has the DNA TGTGCCAGCAGCTATGGGAGGGACGAAAAACTGTTTTTT. The encoded protein is CASSYGRDEKLFF.